Sequencing of this T cell receptor (beta chain) was carried out in a study of T cells in Graves' hyperthyroidism and ophthalmopathy. Study-wide points: Ophthalmopathy was distinguished from stable hyperthyroidism by 13 V-J signatures.

The study defined stable Graves' hyperthyroidism as no ophthalmopathy progression within 18 months. The study excluded patients with uncontrolled infection, other autoimmune disease, pregnancy or lactation. This clonotype occurred many times. Its antigen is currently unknown. The source material, RNA transcripts, was used to amplify TCR beta CDR3 regions. First-round RT-PCR with HTBI primers amplified the TCR CDR3 region. TCRdb re-analysed the multiplex PCR reads in MiXCR, keeping a single row per CDR3 protein. The table records about 380,000 distinct CDR3 sequences, roughly 13% of them present only once. After removal of 7 bases from V and 1 base from J, the junction contained 7 bases not matched to a gene. Per the germline V gene, CDR1 is SNHLY and CDR2 is FYNNEI. The CDR3 totals 15 residues.

The clonotype originates from a woman aged 60-70 years with Graves' hyperthyroidism. Sequenced material: blood. V is TRBV2 and J is TRBJ1-3; 7 positions match TRBD1. Here the CDR3 DNA reads TGTGCCAGCAACGGAGACAGGGTTTCTGGAAACACCATATATTTT. Its protein product is CASNGDRVSGNTIYF.